The clone carrying this T cell receptor beta chain was counted many times. As yet, its antigen is unknown. This sample is drawn from a study of CD8 T cells in ankylosing spondylitis. Generation of TCR beta libraries employed quantitative 5'-RACE incorporating molecular barcodes. TCRdb used MiXCR to reprocess the 5' RACE reads, holding one entry per CDR3 protein. The sample has roughly 100,000 distinct CDR3 sequences, 7.5% to 9% seen once. Overall study findings and caveats: Relatively rare in peripheral blood, disease-linked clones were also CD8+. According to the report, clones linked to the disease were significantly enriched in matched synovial fluid samples taken from ankylosing spondylitis patients. Some motif variants had been reported before (in reactive arthritis synovial fluid and blood).

Germline V gene sequence: CDR1 MNHEY, CDR2 SVGAGI. The CDR3 loop spans 16 amino acids. The V segment lost 4 bases and the J segment 4 bases; nucleotides outside the gene matches: 10. The V call is TRBV6-5, the J call TRBJ2-1, with 7 bases matching TRBD2. The TCR sequence derives from a male donor with ankylosing spondylitis or in good health (not recorded which). Sequencing was done on a sample of blood, either unsorted or a sorted T cell fraction (not recorded which). CDR3 DNA sequence: TGTGCCAGCAGTTCCGCTACGAGCGGGGCTTACAATGAGCAGTTCTTC. This gives the protein CASSSATSGAYNEQFF.